The T cell receptor (beta chain) under discussion was sequenced for a study of shared clonotypes between healthy human individuals. Points from the study as a whole: It was anticipated that sequencing depth would influence how many clonotypes donors shared. Some naive CD4 clonotypes, roughly 4.8%, turned up in common across several donors. Among the subsets, naive ones generally showed larger estimated richness than memory ones.

This table comes from immunoSEQ multiplex PCR, and its TCRdb copy is limited to in-frame clones, with some not included. The repertoire holds around 340,000 clones, with around four fifths as singletons. As to this clone: Its antigen is not known.

V gave up 3 bases and J gave up 2 bases, with 5 bases separating them. The germline V gene encodes CDR1 SGHRS and CDR2 YFSETQ. This CDR3 region has 13 residues. Both subsets, CD45RA+ naive and CD45RA-negative memory, were split from the CD4+ cells. Sequences were obtained from memory CD4+ T cells sorted from blood. Subset reported: CD45RA-negative fraction. The sequence was obtained from a man under 40 in good health. The rearrangement links TRBV5-1 to TRBJ2-2; D not resolved. The CDR3: CASSSHNTGELFF. In DNA, the CDR3 is TGCGCCAGCAGCTCACATAACACCGGGGAGCTGTTTTTT.